This TCR beta chain is from a study of blood T cell repertoires in COVID-19. Study details: Samples came from the United States, Italy and Spain, spanning acute and convalescent COVID-19.

Participant-reported clinical history was the basis for cohort assignment. Here immunoSEQ multiplex PCR was the method, and the copy in TCRdb shows in-frame clones only, minus some. The sample includes about 430,000 clones, approximately 90% of them seen just once. This receptor was identified in a man aged 30 to 45 who had recovered from COVID-19. The sample comprised PBMCs or T cells enriched from blood (not recorded which).

The CDR3 coding sequence is TGTGCCAGTAGTATCGGGACTAGCGGGAGCGAGCAGTACTTC. It specifies CASSIGTSGSEQYF. The chain combines TRBV19 with TRBJ2-7; 14 nucleotides line up with TRBD2. Germline V CDR1 and CDR2: LNHDA, SQIVND (reference sequence). This CDR3 is 14 amino acids long. V lost 3 bases, J lost 6 bases, and 1 base stayed unmatched.